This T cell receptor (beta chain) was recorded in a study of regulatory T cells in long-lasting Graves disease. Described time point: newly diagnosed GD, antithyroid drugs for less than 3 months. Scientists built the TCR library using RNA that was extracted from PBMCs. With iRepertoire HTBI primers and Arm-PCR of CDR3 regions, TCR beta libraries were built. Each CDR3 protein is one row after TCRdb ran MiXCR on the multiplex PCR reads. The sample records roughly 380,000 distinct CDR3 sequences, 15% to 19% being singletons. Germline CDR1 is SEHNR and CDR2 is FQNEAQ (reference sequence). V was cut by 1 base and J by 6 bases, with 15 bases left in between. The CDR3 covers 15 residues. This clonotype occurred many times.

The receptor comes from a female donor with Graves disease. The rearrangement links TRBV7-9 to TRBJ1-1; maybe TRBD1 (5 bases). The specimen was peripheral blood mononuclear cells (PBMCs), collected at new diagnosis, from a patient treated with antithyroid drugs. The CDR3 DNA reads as TGTGCCAGCAGCTTAGGGGGCAGGGTCGTCGCTGAAGCTTTCTTT. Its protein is CASSLGGRVVAEAFF. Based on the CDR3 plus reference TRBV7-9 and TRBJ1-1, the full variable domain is DTGVSQNPRHKITKRGQNVTFRCDPISEHNRLYWYRQTLGQGPEFLTYFQNEAQLEKSRLLSDRFSAERPKGSFSTLEIQRTEQGDSAMYLCASSLGGRVVAEAFFGQGTRLTVV.